Listed below are T cell receptor beta chains from one sample, sequenced in a study of T cells after yellow fever vaccination. One entry per CDR3 protein, called by TCRdb with MiXCR from the 5' RACE reads. The data show about 300,000 distinct CDR3 sequences, 6.8% seen once. Here the sequenced sample was PBMCs, taken roughly seven weeks after the first yellow fever vaccination. The source is a man younger than 35 who received the YFV17D yellow fever vaccine. Both conserved end residues are part of each CDR3. D genes are given only for firm matches. Some rows mark clone size as missing; the rest say once, few, many or name a class of expanded clone.

d_gene,v_gene,j_gene,abundance,CDR3aa,CDR3nt
.,TRBV7-9,TRBJ2-1,few,CASSLEGRSGIF,TGTGCCAGCAGCTTAGAAGGCAGAAGTGGGATCTTC
.,TRBV11-2,TRBJ1-1,few,CASSLVSLPGTEAFF,TGTGCCAGCAGCTTGGTTAGTCTTCCGGGAACTGAAGCTTTCTTT
.,TRBV20-1,TRBJ2-2,.,CSAGRDGELFF,TGCAGTGCAGGCAGGGACGGGGAGCTGTTTTTT
.,TRBV2,TRBJ2-5,few,CASTGLTVQETQYF,TGTGCCAGCACCGGCCTGACGGTCCAAGAGACCCAGTACTTC
.,TRBV7-6,TRBJ1-2,many,CASSLVGRGNYGYTF,TGTGCCAGCAGCTTAGTCGGCCGAGGGAACTATGGCTACACCTTC
TRBD2,TRBV7-2,TRBJ2-2,.,CASSLASGGSTGELFF,TGTGCCAGCAGCTTAGCCTCGGGGGGAAGCACCGGGGAGCTGTTTTTT
TRBD1,TRBV9,TRBJ2-7,many,CASSVTGDPYEQYF,TGTGCCAGCAGCGTCACAGGGGATCCCTACGAGCAGTACTTC
TRBD2,TRBV4-2,TRBJ2-2,few,CASSQGTSGGAGTGELFF,TGTGCCAGCAGCCAAGGGACTAGCGGGGGGGCCGGGACCGGGGAGCTGTTTTTT
.,TRBV7-7,TRBJ2-2,few,CASSLVPLQNTGELFF,TGTGCTAGCAGCTTGGTGCCTCTCCAAAACACCGGGGAGCTGTTTTTT
.,TRBV20-1,TRBJ1-2,.,CSAIMGGYTF,TGCAGTGCTATAATGGGTGGCTACACCTTC
TRBD2,TRBV7-8,TRBJ2-2,many,CASSFVAGGVTGELFF,TGTGCCAGCAGCTTTGTAGCGGGGGGCGTAACCGGGGAGCTGTTTTTT
TRBD1,TRBV5-1,TRBJ1-5,.,CASSSGQNNQPQHF,TGCGCCAGCAGCTCGGGACAGAACAATCAGCCCCAGCATTTT
.,TRBV3-1,TRBJ2-1,few,CASSRKGGWNEQFF,TGTGCCAGCAGCCGAAAGGGTGGATGGAATGAGCAGTTCTTC
TRBD2,TRBV5-6,TRBJ2-1,few,CASRELAGGLLTFNEQFF,TGTGCCAGCAGGGAACTAGCGGGGGGCCTCCTAACGTTCAATGAGCAGTTCTTC
.,TRBV11-2,TRBJ2-1,few,CASSPNTGSNEQFF,TGTGCCAGCAGCCCCAATACAGGGAGTAATGAGCAGTTCTTC
.,TRBV15,TRBJ2-7,many,CATSRDPGSRLQYF,TGTGCCACCAGCAGAGATCCCGGATCCAGGCTGCAGTACTTC
.,TRBV5-1,TRBJ1-1,.,CASSLRAGFLGAFF,TGCGCCAGCAGCTTAAGGGCTGGTTTTCTCGGAGCTTTCTTT